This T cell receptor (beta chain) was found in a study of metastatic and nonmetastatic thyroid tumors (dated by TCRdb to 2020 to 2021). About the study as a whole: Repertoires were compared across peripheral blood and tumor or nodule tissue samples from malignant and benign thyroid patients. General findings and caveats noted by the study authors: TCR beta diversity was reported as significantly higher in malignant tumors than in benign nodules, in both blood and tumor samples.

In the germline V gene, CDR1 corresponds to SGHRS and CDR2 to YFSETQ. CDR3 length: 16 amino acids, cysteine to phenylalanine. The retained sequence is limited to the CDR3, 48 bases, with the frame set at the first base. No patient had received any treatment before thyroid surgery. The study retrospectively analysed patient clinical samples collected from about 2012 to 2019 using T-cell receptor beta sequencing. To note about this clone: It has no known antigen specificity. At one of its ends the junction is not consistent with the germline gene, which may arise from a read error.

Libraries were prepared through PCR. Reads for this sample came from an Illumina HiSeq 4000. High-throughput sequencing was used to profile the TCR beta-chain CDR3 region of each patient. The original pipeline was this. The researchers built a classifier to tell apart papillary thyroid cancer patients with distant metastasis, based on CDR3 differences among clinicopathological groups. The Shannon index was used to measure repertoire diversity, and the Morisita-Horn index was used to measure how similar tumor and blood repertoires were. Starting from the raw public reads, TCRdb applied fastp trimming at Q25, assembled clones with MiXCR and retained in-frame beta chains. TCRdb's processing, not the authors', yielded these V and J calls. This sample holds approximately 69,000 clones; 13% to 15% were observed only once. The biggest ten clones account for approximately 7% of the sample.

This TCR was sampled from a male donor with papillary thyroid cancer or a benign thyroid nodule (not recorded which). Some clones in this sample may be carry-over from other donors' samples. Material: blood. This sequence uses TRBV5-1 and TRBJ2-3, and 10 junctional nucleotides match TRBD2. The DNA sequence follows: TGCGCCAACAGCTTGTCTAGCGGGGGTACCACAGATACGCAGTATTTT. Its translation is CANSLSSGGTTDTQYF.